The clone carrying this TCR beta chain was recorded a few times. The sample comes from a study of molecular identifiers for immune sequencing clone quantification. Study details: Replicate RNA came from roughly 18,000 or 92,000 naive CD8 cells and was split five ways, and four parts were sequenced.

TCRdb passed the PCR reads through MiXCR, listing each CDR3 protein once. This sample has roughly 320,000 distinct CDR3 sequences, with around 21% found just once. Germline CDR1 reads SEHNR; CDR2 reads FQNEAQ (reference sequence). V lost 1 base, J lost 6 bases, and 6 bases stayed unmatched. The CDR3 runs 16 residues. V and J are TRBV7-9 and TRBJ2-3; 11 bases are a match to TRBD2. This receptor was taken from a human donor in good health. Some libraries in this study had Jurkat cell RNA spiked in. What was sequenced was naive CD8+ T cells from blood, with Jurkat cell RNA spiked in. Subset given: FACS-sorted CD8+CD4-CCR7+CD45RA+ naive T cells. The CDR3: CASSLELAGDVDTQYF. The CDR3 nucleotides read TGTGCCAGCAGCTTAGAACTAGCGGGAGATGTCGATACGCAGTATTTT.